This TCR beta chain was documented in a study of blood T cell repertoires in COVID-19. About the research overall: Donors in the United States, Italy and Spain gave samples during acute or convalescent COVID-19. T cells, B-cell-depleted T cells, or PBMCs supplied cDNA or gDNA.

This CDR3 is built from 15 residues. Per the germline V gene, CDR1 is SGDLS and CDR2 is YYNGEE. J lost 5 bases, V lost 3 bases, and 9 bases had no gene match. As processed by the authors: Quantification of nucleated cells was approximated via reference gene primer amplification. Data came from immunoSEQ multiplex PCR; TCRdb stores just in-frame clones and leaves some out. That table furnishes V, J and clone size, whereas the DNA furnished D and trimming. The profile shows 150,000 to 200,000 clones, 92% of them singletons. In Seattle, patients joined the study during active infection and were tracked longitudinally.

The sample taken for sequencing was peripheral blood. The chain has TRBV9 and TRBJ1-1; 8 bases line up with TRBD1. This clonotype was sampled from a man aged 30-40 years with COVID-19, enrolled during active disease. CDR3 bases: TGTGCCAGCAGCGCCACGGACAGGGTGCGGACTGAAGCTTTCTTT. Protein product: CASSATDRVRTEAFF.